These 27 T cell receptor beta chains came from one sample sequenced in a study of blood T cells in healthy people across ages. A sample-barcoded 5' primer and a J-beta primer mix were used in a second PCR of roughly 6 to 12 cycles. TCRdb recomputed calls from the 5' RACE reads with MiXCR, one row per CDR3 protein. There are some 800,000 distinct CDR3 sequences in the sample; 25% occur only once, and under 4% lies in the top ten. The sample was also linked to a second study, of T cells of mothers and their children.

Sequencing was carried out using blood. The receptors stem from a boy younger than 18 in good health.

This clonotype showed up just a few times. The chain employs TRBV7-9 and TRBJ1-1, with TRBD1 as a possible D gene (5 bases). V was shortened by 4 bases and J by 1 base, with 13 bases between the two germline ends. The V gene's germline CDR1 is SEHNR and CDR2 FQNEAQ (reference sequence). CDR3 length: 15 residues. CDR3 nucleotides: TGTGCCAGCAGCTCAAGGACATCCTGGAACACTGAAGCTTTCTTT. Its protein product is CASSSRTSWNTEAFF.

This clonotype has a handful of counts. V is TRBV6-2 or TRBV6-3 and J is TRBJ1-5; TRBD1 might be the D (5 bases). V lost 4 bases to trimming and J lost 3 bases, with 16 bases between them. CDR1 is MNHEY, CDR2 SVGEGT, per germline. The CDR3 spans 16 residues. CDR3 nucleotide sequence: TGTGCCAGCAGTTCCGGGACGGAGTCCTACAATCAGCCCCAGCATTTT. Translating gives CASSSGTESYNQPQHF.

In this sample, this clonotype turned up a few times. The genes are TRBV29-1 and TRBJ1-2; possible D gene TRBD1, 5 bases. Germline assignment: CDR1 SQVTM and CDR2 ANQGSEA. This CDR3 contains 14 residues. The germline V and J ends were trimmed by 3 bases and 7 bases, with 18 bases remaining between them. In DNA, the CDR3 is TGCAGCGTTGAGTTTGGGGGGACCTTTTCTGGCTACACCTTC. It translates to CSVEFGGTFSGYTF.

This clonotype was counted between two and nine times. One end of the junction does not line up with germline, which may come from a read error. The J gene is TRBJ1-2, the V gene TRBV4-1; no clear D. The CDR3 is 12 amino acids. In germline, CDR1 is MGHRA, CDR2 YSYEKL. The CDR3 DNA follows: TGCGCCAGCAACCAAGATGCAGGTGGCTACACCTTC. Protein product: CASNQDAGGYTF.

This clonotype was counted a few times. CDR3 loop: CASSSFPTGQGGYEQYF. The DNA for the CDR3 is TGTGCCAGCAGTTCGTTCCCAACCGGACAGGGGGGATACGAGCAGTACTTC. This chain links TRBV27 with TRBJ2-7; 10 bases match TRBD1. The CDR3 contains 17 residues. CDR1 MNHEY and CDR2 SMNVEV come from the germline V gene (reference sequence). V shed 4 bases, J shed 4 bases, and the junction held 13 bases outside the gene matches.

This clonotype was seen a few times. The chain has TRBV24-1 and TRBJ1-1; D is unresolved. Trimming took 7 bases from V and 5 from J, leaving 10 bases between them. Germline V CDR1 and CDR2: KGHDR, SFDVKD. There are 12 residues in the CDR3. The CDR3 DNA reads TGTGCCACCAGGGACCGTGGGACTGAAGCTTTCTTT. As protein: CATRDRGTEAFF.

This clonotype was picked up a small number of times. The V gene is TRBV4-1, the J gene TRBJ1-4; possible D gene TRBD1, 5 bases. This CDR3 comprises 14 residues. V lost 4 bases and J lost 8, with 14 bases in between. Germline V gives CDR1 MGHRA, CDR2 YSYEKL. Here the CDR3 reads CASSPGTVWEKLFF. The CDR3 region has the DNA TGCGCCAGCAGCCCCGGGACTGTATGGGAAAAACTGTTTTTT.

This clonotype was seen a handful of times. The rearrangement joins TRBV18 to TRBJ2-7; TRBD2 matches at 13 bases. The junction had 5 bases not matched to a gene; V was cut back by 6 bases and J by 0 bases. CDR1 is KGHSH and CDR2 is LQKENI in the germline V gene. The CDR3 is made up of 16 amino acids. CDR3: CASSPGLAGNSYEQYF. The DNA of the CDR3 is TGTGCCAGCTCGCCGGGACTAGCGGGGAACTCCTACGAGCAGTACTTC.

This chain uses TRBV28 with TRBJ2-5; D may be TRBD2 (6 bases). V was pared by 5 bases and J by 1 base, with 17 bases between. CDR3 length equals 16 residues. Germline CDR1 MDHEN, CDR2 SYDVKM. The CDR3 DNA is TGTGCCAGCAGTCCCCGGCGGGGCCGGGCCCAAGAGACCCAGTACTTC. Amino acid sequence: CASSPRRGRAQETQYF.

A remark on this clonotype: Without the conserved terminal phenylalanine or tryptophan, this CDR3 likely stems from a read error. The CDR3 sequence: CSASWTSFGYGRNEQFL. CDR3 bases: TGCAGTGCTAGTTGGACGTCTTTTGGTTACGGGCGCAATGAGCAGTTCTTG. The genes are TRBV20-1 and TRBJ2-1, with unresolved D. There are 17 residues in the CDR3. Germline CDR1 DFQATT, CDR2 SNEGSKA (reference sequence). V shed 3 bases and J shed 6 bases, with 24 bases lying between them.

In DNA, the CDR3 is TGTGCCAGCAGCTTAAAGAGGACAGATCGTAGGGAGCAGTACTTC. It specifies CASSLKRTDRREQYF. This chain joins TRBV7-8 and TRBJ2-7, with a weak D call TRBD1 (6 bases). The CDR3 covers 15 residues. Germline lookup yields CDR1 SGHVS and CDR2 FQNEAQ. Trimming cost V 2 bases and J 7 bases, with 18 bases left between them. The variable domain in full, completed from reference TRBV7-8 and TRBJ2-7, reads GAGVSQSPRYKVAKRGQDVALRCDPISGHVSLFWYQQALGQGPEFLTYFQNEAQLDKSGLPSDRFFAERPEGSVSTLKIQRTQQEDSAVYLCASSLKRTDRREQYFGPGTRLTVT.

CDR3 loop: CSARDSRLADPGELFF. As DNA, the CDR3 is TGCAGTGCTAGAGACTCTCGACTAGCGGACCCCGGGGAGCTGTTTTTT. The chain couples TRBV20-1 to TRBJ2-2; 9 bases fit TRBD2. The CDR3 loop spans 16 amino acids. Germline assignment: CDR1 DFQATT and CDR2 SNEGSKA (reference sequence). J was trimmed by 6 bases and V by 0 bases; bases with no gene match: 8.

This clonotype has a handful of counts. The chain employs TRBV5-5 and TRBJ1-1; D is unclear. Between the trimmed V and J ends, which lost 4 bases and 3 bases, there was a span of 10 bases. The CDR3 consists of 13 residues. CDR1 SGHKS and CDR2 YYEKEE come from the germline V gene (reference sequence). Here the CDR3 DNA reads TGTGCCAGCAGCCAAACACGGGACACTGAAGCTTTCTTT. Translated, it gives CASSQTRDTEAFF.

This clonotype occurred a few times. The CDR3 loop reads CATSRAGGDNEQFF. CDR3 in DNA: TGTGCCACCAGTCGCGCGGGAGGGGACAATGAGCAGTTCTTC. The rearrangement joins TRBV24-1 to TRBJ2-7; 9 nucleotides line up with TRBD2. The DNA end is a closer match to TRBJ2-1, so the J assignment may be wrong. This CDR3 has 14 residues. Germline values: CDR1 KGHDR, CDR2 SFDVKD.

J is TRBJ2-2 and V is TRBV7-8; 7 bases are shared with TRBD1. V gave up 5 bases and J gave up 0 bases; unmatched junction bases: 6. Germline-derived CDR1 and CDR2 are SGHVS and FQNEAQ. CDR3 size: 16 residues. The CDR3 sequence is CASSLSGQANTGELFF. In DNA, the CDR3 is TGTGCCAGCAGCCTTTCTGGACAGGCGAACACCGGGGAGCTGTTTTTT.

The chain employs TRBV28 and TRBJ2-3; 7 nucleotides match TRBD2. The germline V gene encodes CDR1 MDHEN and CDR2 SYDVKM. The CDR3 sequence is 12 residues long. V lost 3 bases, J lost 11 bases, and 5 bases stayed unmatched. The CDR3 bases are TGTGCCAGCAGTTTGGGGGGGATGAGGCAGTATTTT. Translating gives CASSLGGMRQYF. Combining the CDR3 with reference TRBV28 and TRBJ2-3 gives the whole variable domain DVKVTQSSRYLVKRTGEKVFLECVQDMDHENMFWYRQDPGLGLRLIYFSYDVKMKEKGDIPEGYSVSREKKERFSLILESASTNQTSMYLCASSLGGMRQYFGPGTRLTVL.

For this clonotype: Germline and junction disagree at one end, which may indicate a read error. The genes are TRBV2 and TRBJ2-1; 13 nucleotides agree with TRBD2. Germline V lookup: CDR1 SNHLY, CDR2 FYNNEI. CDR3 length: 14 residues. CDR3 residues: CASRTSGRDTEQSF. The CDR3 region has the DNA TGTGCCAGCAGAACTAGCGGGAGGGACACTGAGCAGTCCTTC.

This clonotype was detected only a few times. J is TRBJ1-2 and V is TRBV5-1, with a weak D call TRBD1 (6 bases). The germline CDR1 and CDR2 sequences are SGHRS and YFSETQ. The length of the CDR3 is 13 residues. Deletions cut 2 bases from V and 9 bases from J, with 14 bases between. The CDR3 nucleotides read TGCGCCAGCAGCTTTGGGGGCGAGAGGAGCTACACCTTC. Translated: CASSFGGERSYTF.

V gene TRBV7-2 combines with J gene TRBJ2-1; 12 bases fit TRBD2. The closer fit of TRBJ2-7 to the DNA end suggests the J call may be wrong. Germline V gene lookup returns CDR1 SGHTA and CDR2 FQGNSA. The CDR3 loop spans 16 amino acids. Here the CDR3 reads CASSLGTSGRIYEQYF. CDR3 DNA: TGTGCCAGCAGCTTAGGTACTAGCGGGAGGATCTACGAGCAGTACTTC.

This clonotype was observed a few times. The chain employs TRBV9 and TRBJ1-2; D is ambiguous. CDR1 and CDR2 (germline): SGDLS, YYNGEE. Trimming removed 0 bases at V and 0 bases at J, with 6 bases between. This CDR3 has 14 amino acids. The CDR3 sequence is CASSVGGANYGYTF. As DNA, the CDR3 is TGTGCCAGCAGCGTAGGGGGAGCTAACTATGGCTACACCTTC.

Ten or more counts support this clonotype. The chain uses TRBV20-1 and TRBJ2-7; D is ambiguous. The CDR3 contains 15 residues. V lost 0 bases to trimming and J lost 3 bases, with 15 bases between them. Germline CDR1 reads DFQATT; CDR2 reads SNEGSKA (reference sequence). The CDR3 nucleotides read TGCAGTGCTAGAGATAGGCAGAGTTTCGGCTACGAGCAGTACTTC. Protein sequence: CSARDRQSFGYEQYF.

This clonotype was recorded a few times. This chain connects TRBV9 to TRBJ2-4, with a tentative D call TRBD1 (5 bases). Between the trimmed V and J ends, which lost 0 bases and 8 bases, there was a span of 9 bases. This CDR3 has 13 amino acids. CDR1 SGDLS and CDR2 YYNGEE come from the germline V gene. The CDR3 DNA is TGTGCCAGCAGCGTAGCCAGGGAAGACATTCAGTACTTC. Its protein is CASSVAREDIQYF.

The chain is built from TRBV7-3 and TRBJ2-3; 10 bases are a match to TRBD2. The germline CDR1 and CDR2 sequences are SGHTA and FQGTGA. This CDR3 comprises 15 residues. The V segment lost 7 bases and the J segment 4 bases; nucleotides outside the gene matches: 8. The CDR3 sequence is CASKSGGAGSDTQYF. The CDR3 DNA reads TGTGCCAGCAAGAGCGGGGGGGCCGGGTCAGATACGCAGTATTTT. The variable domain in full, with the rest retrieved from reference TRBV7-3 and TRBJ2-3, is GAGVSQTPSNKVTEKGKYVELRCDPISGHTALYWYRQSLGQGPEFLIYFQGTGAADDSGLPNDRFFAVRPEGSVSTLKIQRTERGDSAVYLCASKSGGAGSDTQYFGPGTRLTVL.

This chain links TRBV6-6 with TRBJ1-3; D is ambiguous. The CDR3 runs 16 residues. Trimming removed 0 bases at V and 0 bases at J, with 9 bases between. Germline CDR1 and CDR2: MNHNY and SVGAGI (reference sequence). DNA for the CDR3: TGTGCCAGCAGTTACTCAACAGCGAACTCTGGAAACACCATATATTTT. This translates into CASSYSTANSGNTIYF.

The J gene is TRBJ2-3, the V gene TRBV27, with TRBD1 matching over 8 bases. The V and J ends lost 4 bases and 2 bases, in that order; junction bases with no gene match: 8. The CDR3 consists of 16 residues. CDR1 MNHEY and CDR2 SMNVEV come from the germline V gene (reference sequence). The DNA of the CDR3 is TGTGCCAGCAGTTCCCTGCAGGGGGCCTACACAGATACGCAGTATTTT. Protein sequence: CASSSLQGAYTDTQYF.

This clonotype was counted between two and nine times. This chain uses TRBV29-1 with TRBJ2-1; 8 bases are a match to TRBD2. Trimming took 6 bases from V and 6 from J; bases not matched to a gene: 13. The CDR3 runs 15 residues. Germline V gene sequence: CDR1 SQVTM, CDR2 ANQGSEA. As DNA, the CDR3 is TGCAGCGTCCCGCGGTCCGGGGGGGTTATCAATGAGCAGTTCTTC. Translating gives CSVPRSGGVINEQFF.

V gene TRBV12-5 combines with J gene TRBJ2-7; D call uncertain. The CDR3 extends over 12 amino acids. V lost 1 base and J lost 3, with 4 bases in between. Germline V gene lookup returns CDR1 LGHNT and CDR2 FRNRAP. The CDR3, as DNA: TGTGCTAGTGGTTTGGACCTCTACGAGCAGTACTTC. It yields the protein CASGLDLYEQYF. Combining the CDR3 with reference TRBV12-5 and TRBJ2-7 gives the whole variable domain DARVTQTPRHKVTEMGQEVTMRCQPILGHNTVFWYRQTMMQGLELLAYFRNRAPLDDSGMPKDRFSAEMPDATLATLKIQPSEPRDSAVYFCASGLDLYEQYFGPGTRLTVT.